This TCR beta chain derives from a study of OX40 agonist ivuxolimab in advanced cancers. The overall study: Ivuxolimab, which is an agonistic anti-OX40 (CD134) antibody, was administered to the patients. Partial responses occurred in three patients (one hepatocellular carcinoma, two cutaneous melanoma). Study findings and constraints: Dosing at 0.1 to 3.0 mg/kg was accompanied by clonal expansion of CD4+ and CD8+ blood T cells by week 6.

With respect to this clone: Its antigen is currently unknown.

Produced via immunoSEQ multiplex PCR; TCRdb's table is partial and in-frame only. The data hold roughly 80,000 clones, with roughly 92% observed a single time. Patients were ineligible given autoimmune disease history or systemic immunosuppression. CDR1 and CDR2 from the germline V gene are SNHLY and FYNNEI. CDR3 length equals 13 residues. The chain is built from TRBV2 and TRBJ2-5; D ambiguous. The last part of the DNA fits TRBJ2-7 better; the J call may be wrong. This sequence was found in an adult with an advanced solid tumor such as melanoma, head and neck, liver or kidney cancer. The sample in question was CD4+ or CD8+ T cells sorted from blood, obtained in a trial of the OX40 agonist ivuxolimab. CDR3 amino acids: CASSELTYYEQYF. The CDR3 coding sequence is TGTGCCAGCAGTGAACTGACATACTACGAGCAGTACTTC.